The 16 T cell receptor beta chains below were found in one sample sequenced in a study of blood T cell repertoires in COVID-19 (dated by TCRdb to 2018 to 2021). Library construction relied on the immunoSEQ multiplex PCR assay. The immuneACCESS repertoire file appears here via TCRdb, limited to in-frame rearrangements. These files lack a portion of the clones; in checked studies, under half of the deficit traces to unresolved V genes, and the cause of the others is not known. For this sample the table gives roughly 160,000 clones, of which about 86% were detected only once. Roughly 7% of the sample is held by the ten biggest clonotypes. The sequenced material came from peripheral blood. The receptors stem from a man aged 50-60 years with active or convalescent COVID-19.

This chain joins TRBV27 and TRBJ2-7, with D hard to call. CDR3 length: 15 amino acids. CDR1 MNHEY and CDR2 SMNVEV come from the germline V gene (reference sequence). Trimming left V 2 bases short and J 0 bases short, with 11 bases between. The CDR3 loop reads CASSLRFADSYEQYF. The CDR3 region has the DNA TGTGCCAGCAGTTTAAGGTTCGCGGACTCCTACGAGCAGTACTTC.

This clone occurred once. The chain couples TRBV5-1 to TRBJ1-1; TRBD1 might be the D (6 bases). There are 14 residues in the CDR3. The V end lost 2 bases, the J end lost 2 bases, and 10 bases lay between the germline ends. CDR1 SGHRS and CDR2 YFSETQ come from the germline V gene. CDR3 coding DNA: TGCGCCAGCAGCTTTTGGACAGTCAACACTGAAGCTTTCTTT. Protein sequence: CASSFWTVNTEAFF.

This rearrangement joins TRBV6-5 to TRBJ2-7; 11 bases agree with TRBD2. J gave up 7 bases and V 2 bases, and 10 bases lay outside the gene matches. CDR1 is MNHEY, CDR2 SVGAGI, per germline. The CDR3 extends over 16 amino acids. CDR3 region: CASSYVSSGRIVEQYF. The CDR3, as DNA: TGTGCCAGCAGTTACGTATCTAGCGGGAGGATTGTAGAGCAGTACTTC.

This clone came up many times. As DNA, the CDR3 is TGCAGCGTTGAAGATTATTCGGGAAGCGCTAACTATGGCTACACCTTC. It encodes CSVEDYSGSANYGYTF. The genes are TRBV29-1 and TRBJ1-2; D gene unclear. Germline V gene lookup returns CDR1 SQVTM and CDR2 ANQGSEA. Trimming stripped 0 bases from V and 0 bases from J, with 14 bases between. The CDR3 covers 16 residues.

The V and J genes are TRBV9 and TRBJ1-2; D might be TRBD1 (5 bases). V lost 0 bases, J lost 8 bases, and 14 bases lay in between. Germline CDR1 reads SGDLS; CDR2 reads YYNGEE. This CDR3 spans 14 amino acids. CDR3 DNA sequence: TGTGCCAGCAGCGTAGCTACGCAGGGTTTGGGCTACACCTTC. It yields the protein CASSVATQGLGYTF.

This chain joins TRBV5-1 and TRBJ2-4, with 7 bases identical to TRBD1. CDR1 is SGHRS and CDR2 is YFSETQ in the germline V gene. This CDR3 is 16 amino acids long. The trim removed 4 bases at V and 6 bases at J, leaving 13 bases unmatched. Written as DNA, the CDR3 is TGCGCCAGCAGCAACCGGGACAGTTGGTTTGGAAACATTCAGTACTTC. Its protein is CASSNRDSWFGNIQYF.

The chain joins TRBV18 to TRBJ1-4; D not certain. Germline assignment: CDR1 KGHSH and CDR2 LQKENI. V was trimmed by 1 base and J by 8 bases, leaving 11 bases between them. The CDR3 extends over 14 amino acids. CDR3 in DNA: TGTGCCAGCTCACCACGAGGCGTTTGGGAAAAACTGTTTTTT. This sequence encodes CASSPRGVWEKLFF.

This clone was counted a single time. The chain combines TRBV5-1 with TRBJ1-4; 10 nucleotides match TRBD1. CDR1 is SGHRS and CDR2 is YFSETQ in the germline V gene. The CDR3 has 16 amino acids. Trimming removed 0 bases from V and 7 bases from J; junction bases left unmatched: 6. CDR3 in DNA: TGCGCCAGCAGCTTGGGACAGGGGGCACTTAGTGAAAAACTGTTTTTT. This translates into CASSLGQGALSEKLFF.

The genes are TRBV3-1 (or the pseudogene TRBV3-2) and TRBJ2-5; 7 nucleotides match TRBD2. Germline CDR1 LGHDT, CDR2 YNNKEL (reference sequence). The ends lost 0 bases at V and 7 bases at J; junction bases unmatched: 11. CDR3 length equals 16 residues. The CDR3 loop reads CASSQDWGGPGGTQYF. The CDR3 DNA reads TGTGCCAGCAGCCAAGATTGGGGGGGACCTGGGGGGACCCAGTACTTC.

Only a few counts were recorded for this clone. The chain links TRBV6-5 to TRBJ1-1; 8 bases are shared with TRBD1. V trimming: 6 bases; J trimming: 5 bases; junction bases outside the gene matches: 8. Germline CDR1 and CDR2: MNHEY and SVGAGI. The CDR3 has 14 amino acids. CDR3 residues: CASRPGQGKTEAFF. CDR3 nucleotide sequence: TGTGCCAGCAGACCCGGACAGGGAAAGACTGAAGCTTTCTTT.

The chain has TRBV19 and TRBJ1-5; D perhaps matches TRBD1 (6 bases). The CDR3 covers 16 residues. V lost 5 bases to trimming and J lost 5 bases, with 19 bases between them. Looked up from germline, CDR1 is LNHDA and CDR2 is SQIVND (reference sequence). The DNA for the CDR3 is TGTGCCAGTAGTCTCCGGGACAATTGGGGTGATCAGCCCCAGCATTTT. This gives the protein CASSLRDNWGDQPQHF.

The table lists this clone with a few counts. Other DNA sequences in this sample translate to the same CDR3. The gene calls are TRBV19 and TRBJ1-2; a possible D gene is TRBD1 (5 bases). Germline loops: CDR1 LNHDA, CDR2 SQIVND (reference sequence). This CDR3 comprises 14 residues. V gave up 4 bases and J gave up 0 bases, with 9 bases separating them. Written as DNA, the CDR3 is TGTGCCAGTAGTACGACAGCCGCTAACTATGGCTACACCTTC. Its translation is CASSTTAANYGYTF. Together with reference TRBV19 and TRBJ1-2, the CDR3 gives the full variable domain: DGGITQSPKYLFRKEGQNVTLSCEQNLNHDAMYWYRQDPGQGLRLIYYSQIVNDFQKGDIAEGYSVSREKKESFPLTVTSAQKNPTAFYLCASSTTAANYGYTFGSGTRLTVV.

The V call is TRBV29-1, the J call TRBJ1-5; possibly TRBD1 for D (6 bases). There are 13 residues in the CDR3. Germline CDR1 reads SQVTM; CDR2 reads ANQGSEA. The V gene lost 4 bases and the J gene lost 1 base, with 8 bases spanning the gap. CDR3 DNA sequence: TGCAGCGTTGGACAGGACAGCAATCAGCCCCAGCATTTT. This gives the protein CSVGQDSNQPQHF.

The DNA of the CDR3 is TGCGCCAGCAGCCCTCGGGTGGACAGGGGTGGCTACACCTTC. The encoded protein is CASSPRVDRGGYTF. The chain combines TRBV5-1 with TRBJ1-2, with 9 bases that match TRBD1. In germline, CDR1 is SGHRS, CDR2 YFSETQ. This CDR3 is built from 14 residues. J was trimmed by 7 bases and V by 4 bases; bases with no gene match: 8. The variable domain in full, with the rest retrieved from reference TRBV5-1 and TRBJ1-2, is KAGVTQTPRYLIKTRGQQVTLSCSPISGHRSVSWYQQTPGQGLQFLFEYFSETQRNKGNFPGRFSGRQFSNSRSEMNVSTLELGDSALYLCASSPRVDRGGYTFGSGTRLTVV.

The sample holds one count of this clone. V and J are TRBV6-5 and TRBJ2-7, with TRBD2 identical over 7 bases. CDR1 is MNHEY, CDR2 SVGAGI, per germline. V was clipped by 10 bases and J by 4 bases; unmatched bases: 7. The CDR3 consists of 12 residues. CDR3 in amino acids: CATTGLIYEQYF. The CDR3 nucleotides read TGTGCCACCACGGGACTAATTTACGAGCAGTACTTC.

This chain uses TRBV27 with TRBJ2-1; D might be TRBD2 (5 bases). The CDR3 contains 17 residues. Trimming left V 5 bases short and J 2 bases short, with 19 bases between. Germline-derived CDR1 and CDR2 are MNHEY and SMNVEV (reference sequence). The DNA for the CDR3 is TGTGCCAGCAGTAACCCCGGGAATCTACAGCCCTACAATGAGCAGTTCTTC. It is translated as CASSNPGNLQPYNEQFF.